This record concerns one TCR beta chain sequence. CD45RO-negative cells were positively selected for CCR7, leaving out terminally differentiated effector memory CD45RA+ cells. These data are taken from a study of shared clonotypes between healthy human individuals. The CDR3 totals 15 residues. Germline V gene data show CDR1 as SGDLS and CDR2 as YYNGEE. V shed 2 bases and J 10 bases; nucleotides not matched to a gene: 12. Profiled with immunoSEQ multiplex PCR; TCRdb holds only in-frame clones, not every one. This sample has 500,000 to 700,000 clones, with about 95% found just once. The chain has TRBV9 and TRBJ1-1, with TRBD1 matching 9 bases. The sequencing input was naive CD8+ T cells sorted from blood. The origin of this receptor is a woman aged 25 to 39 in good health. This CDR3 reads CASSVISTGGGVAFF. The CDR3 nucleotides read TGTGCCAGCAGCGTCATATCTACAGGGGGCGGCGTAGCTTTCTTT.